Listed below are T cell receptor beta chains from one sample, sequenced in a study of OX40 agonist ivuxolimab in advanced cancers. Profiling relied on immunoSEQ multiplex PCR, and the TCRdb table lists in-frame clones only, not all of them. The table lists about 84,000 clones, around 85% of them singletons. Sequencing used CD4+ or CD8+ T cells sorted from blood, obtained in a trial of the OX40 agonist ivuxolimab. The receptors here all came from an adult with an advanced solid tumor such as melanoma, head and neck, liver or kidney cancer. Both conserved end residues are trimmed from each CDR3.

j_gene | v_gene | CDR3aa
TRBJ1-1 | TRBV10-2 | ASSEPPTEAF
TRBJ2-3 | TRBV29-1 | SVERGGLSTQY
TRBJ2-6 | TRBV11-2 | ASSFGQRGSGANVLT
TRBJ2-1 | TRBV9 | ASSVRADWNNEQF
TRBJ1-4 | TRBV5-1 | ASSRGTGALIATNEKLF
TRBJ2-7 | TRBV11-2 | ASSQGLAGEYEQY
TRBJ2-2 | TRBV15 | ATSPRGLRTGELF
TRBJ1-6 | TRBV4-1 | ASSQVGSSYNSPLH
TRBJ1-5 | TRBV7-2 | ASSFGQGWGQPQH
TRBJ2-1 | TRBV5-1 | ASSLGRTDYNEQF
TRBJ1-5 | TRBV19 | ASGDRANQPQH
TRBJ2-1 | TRBV6-6 | ASRPLDRGHNERF
TRBJ2-3 | TRBV28 | ASSLGRSTDTQY
TRBJ1-2 | TRBV15 | ATSRGQTGGYGYT
TRBJ2-4 | TRBV19 | ASSIGFKQPLAKNIQY
TRBJ2-1 | TRBV7-6 | ASSLAARPHPNNEQF
TRBJ2-5 | TRBV5-1 | ASSSDRGGQTQY
TRBJ1-4 | TRBV7-9 | ASAGEKLF
TRBJ2-3 | TRBV4-2 | ASSKHRFGGRGTDTQY
TRBJ1-2 | TRBV19 | ASSDRNYGYT
TRBJ2-6 | TRBV28 | ASSSWPDGANVLT
TRBJ2-7 | TRBV9 | ASSGRKAGGPHEQY
TRBJ1-4 | TRBV5-6 | ASSWAGGDEKLF
TRBJ2-3 | TRBV13 | ASRSTSTDTQY
TRBJ2-1 | TRBV5-1 | ASSILATDEQF
TRBJ2-3 | TRBV11-2 | ASSFAGGTDTQY
TRBJ2-3 | TRBV11-1 | ASSKKAGGKSDTQY
TRBJ2-1 | TRBV5-6 | ASSRRAGGSTNEQF
TRBJ1-2 | TRBV11-2 | ASSLEDRTGRHGYT
TRBJ1-3 | TRBV7-2 | ASSLGWAGNTIY
TRBJ2-1 | TRBV18 | ASSPDRGGGDEQF
TRBJ1-1 | TRBV7-3 | ASSEMGLTEAF
TRBJ1-4 | TRBV28 | ASSIPQGQREKLF
TRBJ2-3 | TRBV7-8 | ASSLELVADTQY
TRBJ2-1 | TRBV18 | ASSPLGGFGEQF
TRBJ2-4 | TRBV28 | ASSSPTRRTQNIQY
TRBJ1-4 | TRBV5-1 | ASSLGQGGPTTNEKLF
TRBJ2-5 | TRBV18 | ASSPSLTFTGAQETQY
TRBJ1-1 | TRBV7-6 | ASSRGGPDTEAF
TRBJ1-5 | TRBV2 | ASRGIGGRDQPQH
TRBJ2-1 | TRBV6-5 | ASSYSGFLARNEQF
TRBJ2-5 | TRBV11-3 | ASSLVGETQY
TRBJ1-4 | TRBV9 | ASSVGRVGHRVKLF
TRBJ1-5 | TRBV11-2 | ASSTSPEGSQPQH
TRBJ2-7 | TRBV6-5 | ASTRGAEQY
TRBJ2-1 | TRBV5-1 | ASSLEAGAWDEQF
TRBJ2-2 | TRBV29-1 | SAGTGSGELF
TRBJ2-7 | TRBV6-6 | ASSHGLAAAYEQY
TRBJ1-4 | TRBV7-9 | ASSFDGQRNEKLF
TRBJ1-1 | TRBV29-1 | SVRQLNTEAF
TRBJ2-7 | TRBV5-1 | ASSQGPTGTNYEQY